Following are 31 T cell receptor beta chains from one sample sequenced in a study of blood T cell repertoires in COVID-19. Assay: immunoSEQ multiplex PCR; the TCRdb copy retains only in-frame clones and omits some. In the table there are 85,000 to 100,000 clones, about nine tenths of which are singletons. Sequencing used peripheral blood. These TCRs come from a man in his sixties with acute or convalescent COVID-19.

This clone came up once. The chain is built from TRBV6-5 and TRBJ2-7; D may be TRBD1 (6 bases). Trimming left V 7 bases short and J 7 bases short, with 23 bases between. Germline CDR1 and CDR2: MNHEY and SVGAGI. This CDR3 region has 15 residues. The CDR3 DNA is TGTGCCAGCAACCTCTGGACAGAATACTCGGGGGAGCAGTACTTC. Its translation is CASNLWTEYSGEQYF.

This clone was counted a single time. The V call is TRBV7-2, the J call TRBJ2-7, with 8 bases aligning to TRBD1. This CDR3 is built from 17 residues. Trimming removed 1 base from V and 4 bases from J; junction bases left unmatched: 12. Germline CDR1 SGHTA, CDR2 FQGNSA. The CDR3 sequence is CASSLEFVGQGAYEQYV. CDR3 nucleotides: TGTGCCAGCAGCTTAGAGTTTGTCGGACAGGGAGCTTACGAGCAGTACGTC.

The V gene is TRBV5-5, the J gene TRBJ1-1, with D possibly being TRBD1 (6 bases). The germline V gene encodes CDR1 SGHKS and CDR2 YYEKEE (reference sequence). This CDR3 is built from 15 residues. V was pared by 2 bases and J by 4 bases, with 15 bases between. CDR3 region: CASSFSPGASTEAFF. The CDR3 coding sequence is TGTGCCAGCAGCTTTAGTCCAGGGGCGAGCACTGAAGCTTTCTTT.

This chain uses TRBV6-5 with TRBJ1-2; 8 bases line up with TRBD1. The germline CDR1 and CDR2 sequences are MNHEY and SVGAGI. V lost 2 bases to trimming and J lost 6 bases; unmatched junction nucleotides: 11. This CDR3 contains 16 residues. The CDR3: CASSYTRQGNGNGYTF. The CDR3 DNA follows: TGTGCCAGCAGTTACACAAGACAGGGGAATGGTAATGGCTACACCTTC.

The rearrangement uses TRBV29-1 and TRBJ2-5; 10 nucleotides match TRBD2. V lost 5 bases and J lost 3; bases outside the gene matches: 6. The CDR3 is 14 residues long. The V gene's germline CDR1 is SQVTM and CDR2 ANQGSEA. In nucleotides, the CDR3 is TGCAGCGTTCCGACTAGCGGGTCGAAAGAGACCCAGTACTTC. Its protein product is CSVPTSGSKETQYF.

The chain combines TRBV11-3 with TRBJ1-1; 7 nucleotides match TRBD1. CDR1 is SGHNT and CDR2 is YENEEA in the germline V gene. This CDR3 comprises 15 residues. V dropped 5 bases and J dropped 1; count of bases not matched to a gene: 7. The CDR3 loop is CASSPGDSQNTEAFF. The CDR3 DNA reads as TGTGCCAGCAGCCCCGGGGACAGCCAGAACACTGAAGCTTTCTTT.

The chain links TRBV2 to TRBJ2-2, with a possible D match to TRBD2 (7 bases). Germline V gives CDR1 SNHLY, CDR2 FYNNEI. This CDR3 is built from 16 residues. V shed 6 bases and J shed 2 bases, with 16 bases lying between them. This CDR3 is CASSPRGGYNTGELFF. The CDR3 bases are TGTGCCAGCAGCCCGAGGGGGGGCTACAACACCGGGGAGCTGTTTTTT. Drawing the rest from reference TRBV2 and TRBJ2-2, the complete variable domain is EPEVTQTPSHQVTQMGQEVILRCVPISNHLYFYWYRQILGQKVEFLVSFYNNEISEKSEIFDDQFSVERPDGSNFTLKIRSTKLEDSAMYFCASSPRGGYNTGELFFGEGSRLTVL.

This clone has only a few counts. This chain uses TRBV19 with TRBJ1-2; D unresolved. The V gene's germline CDR1 is LNHDA and CDR2 SQIVND (reference sequence). Trimming stripped 5 bases from V and 4 bases from J, with 11 bases between. The CDR3 spans 13 residues. This CDR3 is CASSFEGGYGYTF. The CDR3 bases are TGTGCCAGTAGTTTTGAGGGAGGCTATGGCTACACCTTC. Complete variable domain (other parts from reference TRBV19 and TRBJ1-2): DGGITQSPKYLFRKEGQNVTLSCEQNLNHDAMYWYRQDPGQGLRLIYYSQIVNDFQKGDIAEGYSVSREKKESFPLTVTSAQKNPTAFYLCASSFEGGYGYTFGSGTRLTVV.

The chain couples TRBV3-1 (or the pseudogene TRBV3-2) to TRBJ2-2; TRBD2 might be the D (6 bases). The germline V gene has CDR1 LGHDT and CDR2 YNNKEL (reference sequence). CDR3 length equals 16 residues. Trimming removed 4 bases from V and 3 bases from J, with 15 bases in between. CDR3 sequence reads: CASSPWRGGDTGELFF. CDR3 nucleotides: TGTGCCAGCAGCCCATGGAGGGGTGGTGACACCGGGGAGCTGTTTTTT.

This chain uses TRBV5-1 with TRBJ1-2; D uncertain. Germline V gene lookup returns CDR1 SGHRS and CDR2 YFSETQ. The germline V and J ends were trimmed by 0 bases and 8 bases, with 8 bases remaining between them. CDR3 length: 12 residues. CDR3 sequence reads: CASSLERGGYTF. The CDR3 DNA sequence: TGCGCCAGCAGCTTGGAGCGAGGAGGCTACACCTTC.

The rearrangement joins TRBV25-1 to TRBJ1-3; 11 bases agree with TRBD1. Germline CDR1 is MGHDK and CDR2 is SYGVNS. V lost 4 bases and J lost 2; bases outside the gene matches: 4. The CDR3 covers 16 residues. The CDR3 coding sequence is TGTGCCAGCAGTGCGTGGACAGGGGGCACTGGAAACACCATATATTTT. It yields the protein CASSAWTGGTGNTIYF. Full variable domain (rest looked up from reference TRBV25-1 and TRBJ1-3): EADIYQTPRYLVIGTGKKITLECSQTMGHDKMYWYQQDPGMELHLIHYSYGVNSTEKGDLSSESTVSRIRTEHFPLTLESARPSHTSQYLCASSAWTGGTGNTIYFGEGSWLTVV.

V is TRBV5-1 and J is TRBJ2-5, with a possible D match to TRBD1 (5 bases). Germline-derived CDR1 and CDR2 are SGHRS and YFSETQ. This CDR3 is built from 14 residues. Trimming took off 3 bases at V and 4 bases at J, with 13 bases between the two ends. Here the CDR3 reads CASSSGSTRETQYF. CDR3 bases: TGCGCCAGCAGCTCAGGGTCTACCAGAGAGACCCAGTACTTC.

The chain couples TRBV7-2 to TRBJ2-3, with 7 positions matching TRBD2. V lost 5 bases and J lost 2; bases outside the gene matches: 7. Germline V lookup: CDR1 SGHTA, CDR2 FQGNSA. The CDR3 extends over 15 amino acids. The CDR3 region is CASSPPWDYTDTQYF. DNA for the CDR3: TGTGCCAGCAGCCCTCCTTGGGACTACACAGATACGCAGTATTTT. Looking up the rest from reference TRBV7-2 and TRBJ2-3 gives the full variable domain: GAGVSQSPSNKVTEKGKDVELRCDPISGHTALYWYRQSLGQGLEFLIYFQGNSAPDKSGLPSDRFSAERTGGSVSTLTIQRTQQEDSAVYLCASSPPWDYTDTQYFGPGTRLTVL.

V is TRBV6-5 and J is TRBJ2-5; D possibly corresponds to TRBD2 (6 bases). Germline V gene sequence: CDR1 MNHEY, CDR2 SVGAGI. The CDR3 runs to 14 residues. V was clipped by 5 bases and J by 4 bases, with 14 bases between them. The CDR3 nucleotides are TGTGCCAGCAGTCTACGGGACGGGGGAGAGACCCAGTACTTC. Its protein is CASSLRDGGETQYF.

V is TRBV5-1 and J is TRBJ1-2; D unclear. The CDR3 length is 15 residues. CDR1 and CDR2 (germline): SGHRS, YFSETQ. V was pared by 6 bases and J by 0 bases, with 15 bases between. This CDR3 reads CASTHSSSTNYGYTF. DNA of the CDR3: TGCGCCAGCACCCATTCCTCATCTACTAACTATGGCTACACCTTC.

The chain carries TRBV6-1 and TRBJ1-2, with 7 bases fitting TRBD1. The CDR3 is made up of 14 amino acids. The germline V gene encodes CDR1 MNHNS and CDR2 SASEGT. J was trimmed by 10 bases and V by 7 bases; bases with no gene match: 15. The CDR3: CASTPGGGAVDYTF. CDR3 bases: TGTGCCAGCACCCCCGGAGGGGGCGCGGTTGACTACACCTTC.

The rearrangement uses TRBV6-6 and TRBJ2-3; 9 bases are shared with TRBD2. Germline V gives CDR1 MNHNY, CDR2 SVGAGI (reference sequence). The length of the CDR3 is 14 residues. Trimming at V came to 5 bases and at J to 4 bases, leaving 4 bases not matched to a gene. Here the CDR3 DNA reads TGTGCCAGCAGTCTAGCGGGGAGACCAGATACGCAGTATTTT. Translating gives CASSLAGRPDTQYF.

The gene calls are TRBV5-1 and TRBJ1-1; D perhaps matches TRBD1 (6 bases). V was pared by 5 bases and J by 10 bases, with 18 bases between. Germline V gene lookup returns CDR1 SGHRS and CDR2 YFSETQ. The CDR3 has 13 residues. This chain's CDR3 is CASRAGVGVGAFF. CDR3 DNA sequence: TGCGCCAGCAGGGCAGGGGTCGGGGTCGGAGCTTTCTTT.

The chain has TRBV30 and TRBJ1-4; no clear D gene. The CDR3 runs 11 residues. Trimming removed 2 bases from V and 11 bases from J, with 9 bases in between. CDR1 is GTSNPN and CDR2 is SVGIG in the germline V gene (reference sequence). CDR3 sequence reads: CAWSTLGKLFF. The CDR3 bases are TGTGCCTGGAGTACCCTTGGCAAACTGTTTTTT.

The V call is TRBV18, the J call TRBJ2-2; D might be TRBD1 (6 bases). CDR3 length: 15 amino acids. Looked up from germline, CDR1 is KGHSH and CDR2 is LQKENI. V was trimmed by 2 bases and J by 6 bases, leaving 13 bases between them. As DNA, the CDR3 is TGTGCCAGCTCACCATCAACAGGGCCCGCCGGGGAGCTGTTTTTT. This codes for CASSPSTGPAGELFF.

The chain is built from TRBV27 and TRBJ2-1, with D possibly matching TRBD2 (5 bases). The CDR3 is made up of 14 amino acids. Germline-derived CDR1 and CDR2 are MNHEY and SMNVEV (reference sequence). The V end lost 0 bases, the J end lost 7 bases, and 10 bases lay between the germline ends. The CDR3 spells CASSLSGRRNEQFF. In DNA form, the CDR3 reads TGTGCCAGCAGTTTATCCGGCCGGAGGAATGAGCAGTTCTTC.

This chain uses TRBV10-3 with TRBJ1-2; maybe TRBD1 (6 bases). CDR1 is ENHRY, CDR2 SYGVKD, per germline. Trimming left V 4 bases short and J 7 bases short, with 16 bases between. The CDR3 loop spans 14 amino acids. This chain's CDR3 is CAISGLQGSSGYTF. CDR3 bases: TGTGCCATCAGTGGATTACAGGGTTCGAGTGGCTACACCTTC.

V usage is TRBV19 and J usage is TRBJ1-5; 7 bases are a match to TRBD1. With 6 bases clipped from V and 6 bases from J, the junction kept 11 bases outside the gene matches. Per germline, CDR1 LNHDA and CDR2 SQIVND (reference sequence). This CDR3 is 15 amino acids long. The CDR3 reads CASRRAGTEGQPQHF. The CDR3 DNA sequence: TGTGCCAGTAGAAGGGCCGGGACAGAAGGTCAGCCCCAGCATTTT.

The chain employs TRBV30 and TRBJ1-4, with D uncertain. Trimming left V 1 base short and J 7 bases short, with 10 bases between. The CDR3 covers 13 residues. Germline CDR1 and CDR2: GTSNPN and SVGIG (reference sequence). The CDR3 loop is CAWSGGRGEKLFF. The CDR3 DNA follows: TGTGCCTGGAGTGGAGGGCGGGGTGAAAAACTGTTTTTT.

The CDR3 spells CASSITENTEAFF. The CDR3 bases are TGTGCCAGCAGTATCACAGAGAACACTGAAGCTTTCTTT. J is TRBJ1-1 and V is TRBV12-3 or TRBV12-4, with unresolved D. Deletions cut 5 bases from V and 1 base from J, with 8 bases between. The CDR3 runs 13 residues.

The CDR3 region has the DNA TGTGCCAGCGGGGGGACAGTCAACTATGGCTACACCTTC. It yields the protein CASGGTVNYGYTF. The chain is built from TRBV6-5 and TRBJ1-2; 7 nucleotides align to TRBD1. Per germline, CDR1 MNHEY and CDR2 SVGAGI. V lost 8 bases, J lost 2 bases, and 5 bases stayed unmatched. The CDR3 is 13 amino acids.

The J gene is TRBJ1-6, the V gene TRBV5-1, with D perhaps TRBD1 (5 bases). Germline V CDR1 and CDR2: SGHRS, YFSETQ. The CDR3 length is 16 residues. The V end lost 0 bases, the J end lost 8 bases, and 15 bases lay between the germline ends. CDR3 nucleotide sequence: TGCGCCAGCAGCTTGGCGGCACCTACCAGGGATTCACCCCTCCACTTT. Translated: CASSLAAPTRDSPLHF.

The chain links TRBV4-2 to TRBJ1-5, with TRBD1 matching 7 bases. The CDR3 spans 15 residues. The ends lost 0 bases at V and 5 bases at J; junction bases unmatched: 4. Per germline, CDR1 LGHNA and CDR2 YNFKEQ. The CDR3 sequence is CASSQDLTGDQPQHF. The CDR3 DNA is TGTGCCAGCAGCCAAGATCTTACAGGGGATCAGCCCCAGCATTTT.

V and J are TRBV12-5 and TRBJ1-2; D not certain. CDR1 is LGHNT, CDR2 FRNRAP, per germline. The ends were cut back, 1 base at V and 3 bases at J, with 15 bases in the middle. The CDR3 spans 16 residues. CDR3 coding DNA: TGTGCTAGTGGTTTGGCCTCTGCGGAAATATACTATGGCTACACCTTC. Translated: CASGLASAEIYYGYTF.

The CDR3 sequence: CASSPLLPGRRDSGNTIYF. The CDR3 DNA follows: TGTGCCAGCAGTCCTCTTCTACCCGGTCGCAGGGACTCTGGAAACACCATATATTTT. The chain couples TRBV2 to TRBJ1-3, with D maybe TRBD1 (5 bases). Between the trimmed V and J ends, which lost 5 bases and 0 bases, there was a span of 23 bases. Per the germline V gene, CDR1 is SNHLY and CDR2 is FYNNEI. The CDR3 loop spans 19 amino acids. Drawing the rest from reference TRBV2 and TRBJ1-3, the complete variable domain is EPEVTQTPSHQVTQMGQEVILRCVPISNHLYFYWYRQILGQKVEFLVSFYNNEISEKSEIFDDQFSVERPDGSNFTLKIRSTKLEDSAMYFCASSPLLPGRRDSGNTIYFGEGSWLTVV.

The rearrangement links TRBV12-3 or TRBV12-4 to TRBJ1-3, with D unresolved. CDR3 length: 13 residues. Trimming removed 2 bases at V and 4 bases at J, with 6 bases between. The chain's CDR3 is CASSLIQGNTIYF. CDR3 in DNA: TGTGCCAGCAGTTTAATACAAGGAAACACCATATATTTT.